Below, 9 T cell receptor beta chains from the same sample are listed, as sequenced in a study of Tregs in tolerant kidney transplant recipients. TCRdb's copy holds only in-frame clones and misses some; the assay was immunoSEQ multiplex PCR. Here the sample spans 75,000 to 100,000 clones, over 85% being singletons. Mixed chimerism was transient after nonmyeloablative marrow transplants from related graft donors. The material was CD4+ T cells from blood (PBMCs), obtained 12 months after the transplant. All receptors come from a human patient who received a combined kidney and bone marrow transplant. Some T cells may be transferred from the graft donor.

This chain joins TRBV7-3 and TRBJ2-6, with TRBD1 matching over 8 bases. The J segment lost 1 base and the V segment lost 4 bases, leaving 6 bases of the junction unmatched. Germline assignment: CDR1 SGHTA and CDR2 FQGTGA. The CDR3 is 17 residues long. This CDR3 reads CASSSTGVRSGANVLTF. The CDR3 region has the DNA TGTGCCAGCAGCTCGACAGGGGTGAGGTCTGGGGCCAACGTCCTGACTTTC.

With regard to this clone: The sample has other DNA sequences that encode this CDR3 too. DNA for the CDR3: TGTGCCAGTAGTATCGGAGGGAGAAGTGGCTTTTCCCCCCTCCACTTT. Amino acid sequence: CASSIGGRSGFSPLHF. J is TRBJ1-6 and V is TRBV19, with D unclear. Germline values: CDR1 LNHDA, CDR2 SQIVND (reference sequence). V lost 3 bases and J lost 13, with 22 bases in between. This CDR3 has 16 amino acids.

The chain employs TRBV5-4 and TRBJ1-1; perhaps TRBD1 as D (5 bases). There are 13 residues in the CDR3. The V end lost 5 bases, the J end lost 4 bases, and 12 bases lay between the germline ends. Germline values: CDR1 SGHNT, CDR2 YYREEE (reference sequence). The CDR3 here is CASRGGGGTEAFF. CDR3 in DNA: TGTGCCAGCAGAGGCGGCGGGGGCACTGAAGCTTTCTTT. The full variable domain, its missing parts supplied by reference TRBV5-4 and TRBJ1-1, is ETGVTQSPTHLIKTRGQQVTLRCSSQSGHNTVSWYQQALGQGPQFIFQYYREEENGRGNFPPRFSGLQFPNYSSELNVNALELDDSALYLCASRGGGGTEAFFGQGTRLTVV.

This chain links TRBV13 with TRBJ1-1; D may be TRBD1 (5 bases). V shed 4 bases and J shed 5 bases, with 11 bases lying between them. The germline CDR1 and CDR2 sequences are PRHDT and FYEKMQ (reference sequence). The CDR3 runs to 13 residues. The CDR3 nucleotides are TGTGCCAGCAGCTCACCAGGGAGGACTGAAGCTTTCTTT. Translating gives CASSSPGRTEAFF.

The rearrangement uses TRBV9 and TRBJ2-1; D ambiguous. This CDR3 spans 14 amino acids. Trimming shortened V by 2 bases and J by 6 bases, and 12 bases separated the two germline ends. Germline CDR1 SGDLS, CDR2 YYNGEE. The CDR3 DNA follows: TGTGCCAGCAGCGTCCTTATAAACTCCAATGAGCAGTTCTTC. Protein sequence: CASSVLINSNEQFF.

V and J are TRBV7-2 and TRBJ2-2; D call uncertain. Germline V gene sequence: CDR1 SGHTA, CDR2 FQGNSA. The CDR3 is 13 amino acids. Trimming took off 5 bases at V and 8 bases at J, with 12 bases between the two ends. The CDR3 region has the DNA TGTGCCAGCAGCCTCCGATTGGCTGGGGAGCTGTTTTTT. This gives the protein CASSLRLAGELFF.

V gene TRBV11-3 combines with J gene TRBJ2-7; 9 positions agree with TRBD1. This CDR3 has 15 amino acids. Germline V CDR1 and CDR2: SGHNT, YENEEA. J was trimmed by 0 bases and V by 4 bases; bases with no gene match: 4. This CDR3 reads CASSSGQGISYEQYF. CDR3 nucleotide sequence: TGTGCCAGCAGCTCGGGACAGGGAATCTCCTACGAGCAGTACTTC.

Here the CDR3 DNA reads TGTGCCATCAGTGAGTCGACCGCAGGGCCTAACTATGGCTACACCTTC. It is translated as CAISESTAGPNYGYTF. The J gene is TRBJ1-2, the V gene TRBV10-3, with D possibly being TRBD1 (5 bases). V was trimmed by 0 bases and J by 0 bases, leaving 11 bases between them. The germline V gene has CDR1 ENHRY and CDR2 SYGVKD. This CDR3 has 16 amino acids.

The CDR3 here is CASSLAPNRGRQEQYF. CDR3 in DNA: TGTGCCAGCAGCTTAGCGCCCAACAGGGGGCGGCAAGAGCAGTACTTC. The chain has TRBV7-2 and TRBJ2-7; 9 nucleotides line up with TRBD1. CDR1 SGHTA and CDR2 FQGNSA come from the germline V gene. The CDR3 extends over 16 amino acids. V lost 0 bases, J lost 7 bases, and 10 bases stayed unmatched.